These 23 T cell receptor beta chains were sequenced from one sample in a study of graft-versus-host responses after intestinal transplantation (dated by TCRdb to the early 2020s). The library was produced with the immunoSEQ multiplex PCR assay. Here the immuneACCESS table is served through TCRdb, limited to in-frame sequences with V and J called. Missing clones are a known gap in these copies; in checked studies unresolved V genes cover under half, and the rest lacks a known reason. The table for this sample lists approximately 50,000 clones; approximately 84% of them were counted only once. Of the sample, about 0.43% falls within the top ten clones. Explained via the paper, the time point label denotes: cells obtained before transplantation from donor or recipient. Their recognized antigens are unknown. Specimen: unstimulated CD4+ T cells sorted from spleen or lymph node cells, collected before transplant. All receptors derive from a human donor who was the organ donor for an intestinal transplant.

The CDR3: CASSLEETQYF. The CDR3 DNA is TGTGCCAGCAGCTTGGAAGAGACCCAGTACTTC. The chain employs TRBV5-4 and TRBJ2-5; D unresolved. In germline, CDR1 is SGHNT, CDR2 YYREEE (reference sequence). Between the trimmed V and J ends, which lost 0 bases and 3 bases, there was a span of 0 bases. The CDR3 consists of 11 residues.

The chain joins TRBV10-1 to TRBJ2-1; D possibly matches TRBD1 or TRBD2 (5 bases each). CDR1 WNHNN and CDR2 SYGVQD come from the germline V gene (reference sequence). The germline V and J ends were trimmed by 0 bases and 10 bases, with 13 bases remaining between them. The CDR3 length is 14 residues. CDR3: CASSESTGKGEQFF. In nucleotides, the CDR3 is TGCGCCAGCAGTGAGTCGACGGGGAAGGGGGAGCAGTTCTTC.

The V and J genes are TRBV5-4 and TRBJ2-7; 10 bases map to TRBD2. This CDR3 contains 14 residues. V lost 1 base, J lost 2 bases, and 0 bases stayed unmatched. CDR1 and CDR2 from the germline V gene are SGHNT and YYREEE (reference sequence). The CDR3 region has the DNA TGTGCCAGCAGCTTGAGCGGGGGGGCCTACGAGCAGTACTTC. It encodes CASSLSGGAYEQYF.

The rearrangement joins TRBV7-8 to TRBJ1-6; D gene uncertain. The CDR3 is 15 residues long. V was shortened by 1 base and J by 10 bases, with 14 bases between the two germline ends. CDR1 is SGHVS and CDR2 is FQNEAQ in the germline V gene. This chain's CDR3 is CASSLGRLGISPLHF. DNA of the CDR3: TGTGCCAGCAGCTTAGGCAGGCTGGGGATCTCACCCCTCCACTTT.

The rearrangement joins TRBV29-1 to TRBJ2-1; D may be TRBD1 (6 bases). Between the trimmed V and J ends, which lost 7 bases and 3 bases, there was a span of 13 bases. The CDR3 sequence is 13 residues long. In germline, CDR1 is SQVTM, CDR2 ANQGSEA. CDR3 nucleotide sequence: TGCAGCGCCTGGACAGACTTCTACAATGAGCAGTTCTTC. Its translation: CSAWTDFYNEQFF.

The chain has TRBV29-1 and TRBJ2-5; 7 bases align to TRBD2. The CDR3 is 14 residues long. Germline V gene data show CDR1 as SQVTM and CDR2 as ANQGSEA. V lost 4 bases to trimming and J lost 4 bases; unmatched junction nucleotides: 9. The CDR3 spells CSVGAGESPETQYF. The CDR3 nucleotides are TGCAGCGTTGGGGCGGGGGAGTCCCCAGAGACCCAGTACTTC.

The V gene is TRBV5-1, the J gene TRBJ2-1; unclear D gene. This CDR3 has 14 amino acids. Trimming left V 0 bases short and J 2 bases short, with 6 bases between. Per germline, CDR1 SGHRS and CDR2 YFSETQ. The chain's CDR3 is CASSLGQTYNEQFF. CDR3 bases: TGCGCCAGCAGCTTGGGACAAACCTACAATGAGCAGTTCTTC.

The rearrangement uses TRBV11-1 and TRBJ2-7, with a weak D call TRBD1 (5 bases). CDR1 and CDR2 (germline): SGHAT, FQDESV (reference sequence). With 0 bases removed from V and 2 bases from J, the gap between germline ends came to 8 bases. The CDR3 consists of 14 residues. The CDR3, as DNA: TGTGCCAGCAGCTTAGCGCCCAGGGCCTACGAGCAGTACTTC. This translates into CASSLAPRAYEQYF.

The CDR3 coding sequence is TGCAGTGCTAGAAAACACTATGGCTACACCTTC. The encoded protein is CSARKHYGYTF. The chain uses TRBV20-1 and TRBJ1-2; D remains ambiguous. The CDR3 contains 11 residues. Per germline, CDR1 DFQATT and CDR2 SNEGSKA (reference sequence). V gave up 2 bases and J gave up 3 bases, with 4 bases separating them.

This clone was counted a single time. The chain joins TRBV4-3 to TRBJ2-5, with 11 bases fitting TRBD2. CDR3 length: 16 amino acids. V shed 1 base, J shed 0 bases, and the junction held 1 base outside the gene matches. Germline V lookup: CDR1 LGHNA, CDR2 YSLEER. Written as DNA, the CDR3 is TGCGCCAGCAGCCAAGGACTAGCGGGGTACCAAGAGACCCAGTACTTC. It translates to CASSQGLAGYQETQYF.

The chain links TRBV5-4 to TRBJ1-5; D ambiguous. CDR3 size: 13 residues. V was clipped by 0 bases and J by 5 bases, with 6 bases between them. Germline-derived CDR1 and CDR2 are SGHNT and YYREEE (reference sequence). The CDR3: CASSLGGDQPQHF. In nucleotides, the CDR3 is TGTGCCAGCAGCTTGGGAGGAGATCAGCCCCAGCATTTT.

The rearrangement joins TRBV9 to TRBJ1-1; a weak D match, TRBD1 (5 bases). Looked up from germline, CDR1 is SGDLS and CDR2 is YYNGEE. Trimming took off 0 bases at V and 2 bases at J, with 11 bases between the two ends. The CDR3 contains 15 residues. This chain's CDR3 is CASSVDRQFNTEAFF. DNA of the CDR3: TGTGCCAGCAGCGTAGACCGACAGTTTAACACTGAAGCTTTCTTT.

The genes are TRBV7-9 and TRBJ1-5; D perhaps matches TRBD1 (5 bases). The CDR3 contains 15 residues. Germline CDR1 is SEHNR and CDR2 is FQNEAQ (reference sequence). V was clipped by 3 bases and J by 7 bases, with 16 bases between them. CDR3 residues: CASSFGQAGKQPQHF. For the CDR3, the DNA is TGTGCCAGCAGCTTCGGGCAGGCAGGGAAGCAGCCCCAGCATTTT.

The V and J genes are TRBV27 and TRBJ2-3; TRBD1 agrees at 10 bases. The germline CDR1 and CDR2 sequences are MNHEY and SMNVEV (reference sequence). J lost 1 base, V lost 6 bases, and 7 bases had no gene match. The CDR3 is 16 residues long. CDR3 nucleotides: TGTGCCAGCAGCACGGGACAGGGGTTTCGCACAGATACGCAGTATTTT. Translating it yields CASSTGQGFRTDTQYF.

The J gene is TRBJ1-2, the V gene TRBV7-6; 7 bases agree with TRBD1. Germline values: CDR1 SGHVS, CDR2 FNYEAQ. The CDR3 loop spans 12 amino acids. V lost 11 bases and J lost 4; bases outside the gene matches: 7. The CDR3 nucleotides read TGTGCCTCATACCGGACAGGCTATGGCTACACCTTC. Translated: CASYRTGYGYTF.

This clone appeared a few times. The chain uses TRBV19 and TRBJ2-1; 7 bases align to TRBD1. The CDR3 contains 11 residues. V was clipped by 7 bases and J by 7 bases; unmatched bases: 1. The germline V gene has CDR1 LNHDA and CDR2 SQIVND (reference sequence). In nucleotides, the CDR3 is TGTGCCAGTAAGACAGGGAATGAGCAGTTCTTC. Its translation is CASKTGNEQFF. Full variable domain (rest looked up from reference TRBV19 and TRBJ2-1): DGGITQSPKYLFRKEGQNVTLSCEQNLNHDAMYWYRQDPGQGLRLIYYSQIVNDFQKGDIAEGYSVSREKKESFPLTVTSAQKNPTAFYLCASKTGNEQFFGPGTRLTVL.

The rearrangement uses TRBV19 and TRBJ1-1; D call uncertain. The germline CDR1 and CDR2 sequences are LNHDA and SQIVND (reference sequence). The V end was cut by 10 bases, the J end by 1 base, with 7 bases between. The CDR3 is 11 amino acids. CDR3 coding DNA: TGTGCCAAAGGGAGGAACACTGAAGCTTTCTTT. This encodes CAKGRNTEAFF.

The chain recombines TRBV15 with TRBJ2-1; 7 nucleotides match TRBD2. The length of the CDR3 is 14 residues. CDR1 is LNHNV, CDR2 YYDKDF, per germline (reference sequence). With V trimmed by 4 bases and J by 8 bases, 8 bases remained unmatched. The CDR3 is CATSTRLATYEQFF. As DNA, the CDR3 is TGTGCCACCAGCACCCGACTAGCTACATATGAGCAGTTCTTC.

The rearrangement links TRBV5-1 to TRBJ2-1; the D gene is possibly TRBD2 (5 bases). The V end lost 0 bases, the J end lost 0 bases, and 13 bases lay between the germline ends. There are 17 residues in the CDR3. Germline CDR1 SGHRS, CDR2 YFSETQ. The CDR3 protein is CASSLVAGISSYNEQFF. CDR3 nucleotides: TGCGCCAGCAGCTTGGTAGCCGGGATCAGCTCCTACAATGAGCAGTTCTTC.

This clone was observed a few times. The chain links TRBV12-5 to TRBJ2-3; D call uncertain. The ends were cut back, 0 bases at V and 4 bases at J, with 5 bases in the middle. The CDR3 sequence is 13 residues long. The germline CDR1 and CDR2 sequences are LGHNT and FRNRAP. CDR3 region: CASGLVRADTQYF. The DNA of the CDR3 is TGTGCTAGTGGTTTGGTACGGGCAGATACGCAGTATTTT.

The chain is built from TRBV5-1 and TRBJ1-2; D remains unclear. The CDR3 has 11 residues. V gave up 5 bases and J gave up 1 base, with 3 bases separating them. Germline values: CDR1 SGHRS, CDR2 YFSETQ. The CDR3 DNA reads TGCGCCAGCAGACATAACTATGGCTACACCTTC. Its protein product is CASRHNYGYTF.

The chain carries TRBV11-2 and TRBJ1-6, with D hard to call. V was trimmed by 2 bases and J by 10 bases, leaving 3 bases between them. The CDR3 is made up of 11 amino acids. Germline CDR1 is SGHAT and CDR2 is FQNNGV. Here the CDR3 DNA reads TGTGCCAGCAGCTTAACCTCACCCCTCCACTTT. Its protein is CASSLTSPLHF.

This clone was found a few times. The rearrangement links TRBV30 to TRBJ2-1; no reliable D call. Trimming cost V 0 bases and J 0 bases, with 6 bases left between them. The CDR3 loop spans 14 amino acids. Germline V gives CDR1 GTSNPN, CDR2 SVGIG (reference sequence). The CDR3 nucleotides are TGTGCCTGGAGTGTAACGAGCTCCTACAATGAGCAGTTCTTC. It specifies CAWSVTSSYNEQFF.